Sequencing of this T cell receptor (beta chain) was carried out in a study of response to subunit inactivated influenza vaccine (dated by TCRdb to 2016 to 2019). Some background on the complete study: To follow how T cells responded to a trivalent subunit inactivated influenza vaccine, the researchers relied on deep quantitative profiling of the T cell receptor repertoire. Broader findings and caveats from the paper: The authors suggested that each seasonal influenza vaccination may recruit only a limited number of new T cells.

Libraries were constructed by RT-PCR. This sample was sequenced with an Illumina HiSeq 2500. TCRdb handled the public reads itself, with Q25 trimming in fastp and clone calling in MiXCR, and kept productive beta chains. Rows with a matching CDR3 protein are joined into one entry that keeps the most common DNA and genes. This sample has more than 400,000 distinct CDR3 sequences in its table, and 11% of those were observed once. The ten top clones hold 9.5% to 15% of the sample. CDR1 is given as SGHAT and CDR2 as FQNNGV, both from the germline V gene. The CDR3, cysteine through phenylalanine, is 15 amino acids long. CDR3 DNA only is kept here, 45 bases in frame from base 1. Trimming at the junction amounts to 1 base on V and 8 bases on J, and the germline ends lie 14 bases apart. This clonotype was observed a handful of times. Its target antigen remains unknown. Base qualities are not at hand, and no much larger clone is one base apart.

Interpreted using the paper, the time point label stands for: approximately 40 days after influenza vaccine administration. The receptor comes from a man aged 45-65 years who received an inactivated influenza vaccine. Donor details come from another sample of the same person, matched by shared clones. The chain employs TRBV11-2 and TRBJ1-4, with TRBD1 tentatively as D gene (6 bases match). Sequencing was performed on PBMCs from blood, taken about 6 weeks after vaccination. The DNA sequence is TGTGCCAGCAGCTTAGGTGGAGGGGGATACGAAAAACTGTTTTTT. Translated, this is CASSLGGGGYEKLFF.